The source of this T cell receptor (beta chain) is a study of T cells in Graves' hyperthyroidism and ophthalmopathy. Germline V gene data show CDR1 as KGHDR and CDR2 as SFDVKD. J gave up 4 bases and V 2 bases, and 2 bases lay outside the gene matches. CDR3 length equals 14 residues. Regions amplified from RNA transcripts were the TCR beta CDR3 regions. The HTBI primer set drove a first-round RT-PCR of the TCR CDR3. TCRdb reanalysed the multiplex PCR reads using MiXCR and keeps one entry per CDR3 protein. The sample includes under 350,000 distinct CDR3 sequences, 21% of them seen just once. Patients showing uncontrolled infection, other autoimmune disease, pregnancy or lactation were ineligible.

The chain employs TRBV24-1 and TRBJ2-3, with 7 bases lining up with TRBD1. The clonotype originates from a woman aged 45-60 years with Graves' hyperthyroidism. The sample was blood. The CDR3 reads CATSDYRGADTQYF. CDR3 nucleotide sequence: TGTGCCACCAGTGATTACAGGGGTGCAGATACGCAGTATTTT.